This TCR beta chain was captured in a study of post-analysis software for immune sequencing data. Study-wide background: The disease courses spanned relapsing-remitting, secondary progressive and progressive-relapsing forms of multiple sclerosis.

This clonotype turned up a few times. What it binds is not known. Unique molecular identifiers featured in each of the TCR beta cDNA libraries. The yield from roughly 1 to 10 million T cells was around 500,000 cDNA molecules in total. TCRdb used MiXCR to reprocess the PCR reads, holding one entry per CDR3 protein. The data hold 380,000 or so distinct CDR3 sequences, with less than 40% observed a single time. The study, taken as a whole, reports: When patients were compared with controls, about five TRBV segments were more frequent, TRBV5-6, TRBV5-1 and TRBV20-1 among them.

Germline V gene data show CDR1 as MNHNS and CDR2 as SASEGT. The CDR3 length is 17 residues. V was pared by 5 bases and J by 4 bases, with 10 bases of the junction left unmatched. Material for sequencing was blood. The rearrangement joins TRBV6-1 to TRBJ2-3; 12 bases map to TRBD2. This clonotype was obtained from a girl aged 5-17 years with multiple sclerosis. The CDR3 protein is CASSKGLAGGLSDTQYF. The DNA of the CDR3 is TGTGCCAGCAGTAAGGGGCTAGCGGGGGGGCTTTCAGATACGCAGTATTTT.